Presented here are 27 T cell receptor beta chains from one specimen sequenced in a study of OX40 agonist ivuxolimab in advanced cancers. Libraries were prepared by immunoSEQ multiplex PCR; TCRdb keeps only in-frame clonotypes and omits some of them. The profile shows about 76,000 clones, just under 85% of them singletons. Here the sequenced sample was CD4+ or CD8+ T cells sorted from blood, taken in a trial of the OX40 agonist ivuxolimab. The receptors were gathered from an adult with an advanced solid tumor such as melanoma, head and neck, liver or kidney cancer.

This clone was seen a single time. Written as DNA, the CDR3 is TGCGCCAGCAGCCCCCCGTGGGCGGTTCAGTACTTC. Its protein product is CASSPPWAVQYF. The V call is TRBV23-1, the J call TRBJ2-7; D ambiguous. TRBV23-1 is sorted into the ORF group, with uncertain function. CDR3 length: 12 amino acids. V was pared by 6 bases and J by 10 bases, with 16 bases between.

The chain recombines TRBV5-1 with TRBJ1-1; the D gene is possibly TRBD1 (5 bases). CDR3 length equals 14 residues. V lost 2 bases to trimming and J lost 7 bases, with 15 bases between them. Germline V gene sequence: CDR1 SGHRS, CDR2 YFSETQ. The CDR3 loop is CASSFGAGTDEAFF. The CDR3 DNA sequence: TGCGCCAGCAGCTTTGGGGCAGGAACTGATGAAGCTTTCTTT.

The chain employs TRBV28 and TRBJ2-7, with 8 bases aligning to TRBD2. The CDR3 has 14 residues. V shed 7 bases, J shed 2 bases, and the junction held 7 bases outside the gene matches. CDR1 MDHEN and CDR2 SYDVKM come from the germline V gene. The CDR3 loop is CASNTGGKPYEQYF. CDR3 in DNA: TGTGCCAGCAACACGGGGGGGAAACCCTACGAGCAGTACTTC.

This CDR3 is CASSSVKGDYEQYF. DNA for the CDR3: TGTGCCAGCAGCTCAGTAAAGGGGGACTACGAGCAGTACTTC. This chain uses TRBV5-4 with TRBJ2-7, with D tentatively TRBD1 (6 bases). Per germline, CDR1 SGHNT and CDR2 YYREEE (reference sequence). The CDR3 is made up of 14 amino acids. V lost 3 bases and J 3 bases, leaving 13 bases between the germline ends.

This chain links TRBV19 with TRBJ2-1, with 7 bases aligning to TRBD2. The J segment lost 9 bases and the V segment lost 1 base, leaving 6 bases of the junction unmatched. CDR1 and CDR2 (germline): LNHDA, SQIVND (reference sequence). This CDR3 is built from 14 residues. The CDR3 DNA follows: TGTGCCAGTAGTATAGCGGGGGGACGGGGTGAGCAGTTCTTC. This translates into CASSIAGGRGEQFF.

The J gene is TRBJ1-1, the V gene TRBV29-1; 8 nucleotides align to TRBD1. V shed 4 bases, J shed 0 bases, and the junction held 7 bases outside the gene matches. This CDR3 region has 15 residues. Germline CDR1 and CDR2: SQVTM and ANQGSEA. As DNA, the CDR3 is TGCAGCGTTGCGGACAGGGTCGGCATGAACACTGAAGCTTTCTTT. Its protein product is CSVADRVGMNTEAFF.

This clone has a handful of counts. The chain combines TRBV6-6 with TRBJ2-1, with D unclear. From germline, CDR1 is MNHNY and CDR2 SVGAGI (reference sequence). V gave up 6 bases and J gave up 5 bases, with 17 bases separating them. There are 15 residues in the CDR3. The CDR3 DNA reads as TGTGCCAGCAGGAATTCGGACCGGAACCACAATGAGCAGTTCTTC. Translation: CASRNSDRNHNEQFF.

V and J are TRBV15 and TRBJ2-1, with D possibly TRBD2 on 6 matching bases. CDR3 size: 16 residues. Germline CDR1 is LNHNV and CDR2 is YYDKDF (reference sequence). V was cut by 8 bases and J by 3 bases, with 20 bases left in between. This chain's CDR3 is CATGRGSGLVYNEQFF. CDR3 bases: TGTGCCACCGGACGGGGAAGCGGGCTAGTCTACAATGAGCAGTTCTTC.

This rearrangement joins TRBV30 to TRBJ2-5; 11 bases align to TRBD2. The CDR3 runs 17 residues. V lost 0 bases and J lost 3; bases outside the gene matches: 9. Germline V gene data show CDR1 as GTSNPN and CDR2 as SVGIG (reference sequence). CDR3 loop: CAWSVRGSGRGKETQYF. CDR3 DNA: TGTGCCTGGAGTGTACGAGGTAGCGGGAGGGGTAAAGAGACCCAGTACTTC.

The rearrangement joins TRBV2 to TRBJ2-5; D is uncertain. The germline V gene has CDR1 SNHLY and CDR2 FYNNEI. The CDR3 contains 11 residues. V shed 8 bases and J shed 0 bases, with 4 bases lying between them. The CDR3 loop reads CASRDQETQYF. CDR3 bases: TGTGCCAGCCGGGACCAAGAGACCCAGTACTTC.

The CDR3: CASSQGDRGTNEKLFF. In nucleotides, the CDR3 is TGTGCCAGCAGCCAAGGGGACAGAGGAACTAATGAAAAACTGTTTTTT. This chain uses TRBV4-2 with TRBJ1-4; 7 nucleotides align to TRBD1. The length of the CDR3 is 16 residues. V was clipped by 1 base and J by 1 base; unmatched bases: 3. Looked up from germline, CDR1 is LGHNA and CDR2 is YNFKEQ.

The V and J genes are TRBV7-2 and TRBJ1-4; TRBD1 is a possible D gene (5 bases). Trimming shortened V by 5 bases and J by 0 bases, and 7 bases separated the two germline ends. This CDR3 has 14 residues. The V gene's germline CDR1 is SGHTA and CDR2 FQGNSA. DNA for the CDR3: TGTGCCAGCAGCATGACAGCAACTAATGAAAAACTGTTTTTT. This encodes CASSMTATNEKLFF. Complete variable domain (other parts from reference TRBV7-2 and TRBJ1-4): GAGVSQSPSNKVTEKGKDVELRCDPISGHTALYWYRQSLGQGLEFLIYFQGNSAPDKSGLPSDRFSAERTGGSVSTLTIQRTQQEDSAVYLCASSMTATNEKLFFGSGTQLSVL.

This clone has more than one count but fewer than ten. The chain combines TRBV30 with TRBJ1-5; 9 bases are a match to TRBD1. CDR1 and CDR2 from the germline V gene are GTSNPN and SVGIG (reference sequence). This CDR3 is built from 12 residues. The ends lost 4 bases at V and 9 bases at J; junction bases unmatched: 4. The DNA for the CDR3 is TGTGCCTGGACCCAGACAGGGGGGCCCCAGCATTTT. Protein product: CAWTQTGGPQHF.

The chain is built from TRBV9 and TRBJ2-3; 7 bases map to TRBD2. Unmatched junction bases numbered 9, after V lost 4 bases and J lost 1 base. This CDR3 spans 16 amino acids. Germline CDR1 SGDLS, CDR2 YYNGEE. The chain's CDR3 is CASSFRSGRGTDTQYF. The CDR3 DNA is TGTGCCAGCAGCTTCCGTAGCGGGCGGGGCACAGATACGCAGTATTTT. Full variable domain (rest looked up from reference TRBV9 and TRBJ2-3): DSGVTQTPKHLITATGQRVTLRCSPRSGDLSVYWYQQSLDQGLQFLIQYYNGEERAKGNILERFSAQQFPDLHSELNLSSLELGDSALYFCASSFRSGRGTDTQYFGPGTRLTVL.

V and J are TRBV4-1 and TRBJ2-2, with a tentative D call TRBD1 (6 bases). Trimming took off 1 base at V and 1 base at J, with 10 bases between the two ends. The CDR3 loop spans 16 amino acids. Germline-derived CDR1 and CDR2 are MGHRA and YSYEKL. CDR3 DNA: TGCGCCAGCAGCCAAGGGATAGGGGGGAACACCGGGGAGCTGTTTTTT. Amino acid sequence: CASSQGIGGNTGELFF.

CDR3 coding DNA: TGTGCCAGCAGCGTTCTACCTGGGGAGGGATTGGAATCACCCCTCCACTTT. Translating it yields CASSVLPGEGLESPLHF. The chain recombines TRBV9 with TRBJ1-6; D not certain. There are 17 residues in the CDR3. Germline lookup yields CDR1 SGDLS and CDR2 YYNGEE. Trimming cost V 2 bases and J 10 bases, with 22 bases left between them. Drawing the rest from reference TRBV9 and TRBJ1-6, the complete variable domain is DSGVTQTPKHLITATGQRVTLRCSPRSGDLSVYWYQQSLDQGLQFLIQYYNGEERAKGNILERFSAQQFPDLHSELNLSSLELGDSALYFCASSVLPGEGLESPLHFGNGTRLTVT.

This clone was seen just once. J is TRBJ1-5 and V is TRBV5-4, with D tentatively TRBD1 (6 bases). CDR3 length: 14 amino acids. Trimming stripped 3 bases from V and 6 bases from J, with 13 bases between. Per the germline V gene, CDR1 is SGHNT and CDR2 is YYREEE (reference sequence). CDR3 amino acids: CASSSNRVSQPQHF. Here the CDR3 DNA reads TGTGCCAGCAGCTCCAACAGGGTAAGTCAGCCCCAGCATTTT.

The gene calls are TRBV7-3 and TRBJ2-1, with 9 bases matching TRBD1. CDR3 length equals 15 residues. V shed 5 bases, J shed 7 bases, and the junction held 9 bases outside the gene matches. The germline CDR1 and CDR2 sequences are SGHTA and FQGTGA. CDR3 DNA sequence: TGTGCCAGCAGCCCTTGGGGGACAGGGCGGAATGAGCAGTTCTTC. Translation gives CASSPWGTGRNEQFF.

The CDR3 protein is CASSLLGTGYTF. CDR3 DNA sequence: TGTGCCAGCAGTTTATTGGGGACTGGCTACACCTTC. J is TRBJ1-2 and V is TRBV28; D may be TRBD1 (5 bases). This CDR3 contains 12 residues. The germline CDR1 and CDR2 sequences are MDHEN and SYDVKM. Trimming stripped 1 base from V and 7 bases from J, with 7 bases between.

This clone showed up just a few times. J is TRBJ1-1 and V is TRBV7-3; D unclear. The CDR3 has 14 residues. The V and J ends lost 1 base and 2 bases respectively, with 8 bases between them. CDR1 and CDR2 from the germline V gene are SGHTA and FQGTGA. CDR3 coding DNA: TGTGCCAGCAGCTTAATGCCCAGAAACACTGAAGCTTTCTTT. Amino acids: CASSLMPRNTEAFF. The variable domain in full, with the rest retrieved from reference TRBV7-3 and TRBJ1-1, is GAGVSQTPSNKVTEKGKYVELRCDPISGHTALYWYRQSLGQGPEFLIYFQGTGAADDSGLPNDRFFAVRPEGSVSTLKIQRTERGDSAVYLCASSLMPRNTEAFFGQGTRLTVV.

This clone turned up a few times. The genes are TRBV7-3 and TRBJ1-5, with D hard to call. Germline-derived CDR1 and CDR2 are SGHTA and FQGTGA. The CDR3 is 12 amino acids. The V end lost 1 base, the J end lost 3 bases, and 1 base lay between the germline ends. CDR3 region: CASSLINQPQHF. The CDR3, as DNA: TGTGCCAGCAGCTTAATCAATCAGCCCCAGCATTTT.

This chain uses TRBV10-3 with TRBJ2-2; D is undetermined. Germline CDR1 and CDR2: ENHRY and SYGVKD. With 6 bases removed from V and 0 bases from J, the gap between germline ends came to 11 bases. CDR3 length: 15 amino acids. CDR3 nucleotide sequence: TGTGCCATCAGGACGGACGTAGCGAACACCGGGGAGCTGTTTTTT. It yields the protein CAIRTDVANTGELFF.

The J gene is TRBJ1-1, the V gene TRBV7-2; 7 bases agree with TRBD1. The germline gives CDR1 SGHTA, CDR2 FQGNSA. The CDR3 extends over 13 amino acids. V shed 6 bases and J 4 bases; nucleotides not matched to a gene: 5. The CDR3 loop is CASRSGGGTEAFF. The CDR3 DNA is TGTGCCAGCAGGTCAGGGGGTGGCACTGAAGCTTTCTTT.

The rearrangement links TRBV25-1 to TRBJ1-1; no definite D call. Trimming shortened V by 4 bases and J by 6 bases, and 12 bases separated the two germline ends. The CDR3 runs to 13 residues. Germline loops: CDR1 MGHDK, CDR2 SYGVNS. DNA of the CDR3: TGTGCCAGCAGTGCGCGGGGAGTGGCTGAAGCTTTCTTT. Translation: CASSARGVAEAFF. Together with reference TRBV25-1 and TRBJ1-1, the CDR3 gives the full variable domain: EADIYQTPRYLVIGTGKKITLECSQTMGHDKMYWYQQDPGMELHLIHYSYGVNSTEKGDLSSESTVSRIRTEHFPLTLESARPSHTSQYLCASSARGVAEAFFGQGTRLTVV.

V and J are TRBV7-8 and TRBJ2-7, with 12 positions matching TRBD2. Germline V gene lookup returns CDR1 SGHVS and CDR2 FQNEAQ. This CDR3 spans 16 amino acids. Trimming removed 4 bases from V and 2 bases from J; junction bases left unmatched: 6. CDR3 protein: CASSSGLAGITYEQYF. DNA of the CDR3: TGTGCCAGCAGCTCCGGACTAGCGGGGATCACCTACGAGCAGTACTTC.

V and J are TRBV6-1 and TRBJ1-2; perhaps TRBD1 as D (6 bases). Germline CDR1 MNHNS, CDR2 SASEGT. This CDR3 has 13 residues. Trimming removed 1 base from V and 8 bases from J, with 11 bases in between. Here the CDR3 DNA reads TGTGCCAGCAGTGAAGACAGGGCTGGGGGCTACACCTTC. Amino acid sequence: CASSEDRAGGYTF.

The chain carries TRBV5-1 and TRBJ1-1; a weak D match, TRBD1 (6 bases). CDR1 is SGHRS, CDR2 YFSETQ, per germline. Trimming stripped 7 bases from V and 7 bases from J, with 20 bases between. The CDR3 totals 14 residues. As DNA, the CDR3 is TGCGCCAGCCGGAGAACAGGGTTAGGGGGTGAAGCTTTCTTT. Translated: CASRRTGLGGEAFF.